This T cell receptor beta chain was sequenced in a study of T cell clusters in autoimmune cytopenias. General study results and limits: The T cell clusters were defined only in silico, without experimental functional validation. Primary autoimmune cytopenia patients appeared to lack physiological T cell clusters present in healthy donors.

In terms of frequency, this clonotype is medium-sized. The antigen is unknown. One tube held mixed TRB-A and TRB-B primer pools for touch-down PCR. From its re-call of the multiplex PCR reads, TCRdb lists each CDR3 protein once, without DNA. The data show roughly 3,300 distinct CDR3 sequences, and the top ten clones hold 7.2%. TRB was amplified from approximately 250 ng of peripheral blood genomic DNA per sample. Germline loops: CDR1 DFQATT, CDR2 SNEGSKA (reference sequence). CDR3 length: 15 amino acids. Another study also made use of these data, one on T cell repertoires in aging, cancer and after chemotherapy. From that study: Over several months to years, re-sampled healthy donor repertoires clearly shared clones. Some 9.4 million TCR reads made up the full dataset.

This chain links TRBV20-1 with TRBJ2-5; TCRdb reports TRBD2, a call that lacks DNA to check it against. The specimen was peripheral blood. This TCR came from a human donor in good health. The CDR3 protein is CSASILPTAQETQYF.